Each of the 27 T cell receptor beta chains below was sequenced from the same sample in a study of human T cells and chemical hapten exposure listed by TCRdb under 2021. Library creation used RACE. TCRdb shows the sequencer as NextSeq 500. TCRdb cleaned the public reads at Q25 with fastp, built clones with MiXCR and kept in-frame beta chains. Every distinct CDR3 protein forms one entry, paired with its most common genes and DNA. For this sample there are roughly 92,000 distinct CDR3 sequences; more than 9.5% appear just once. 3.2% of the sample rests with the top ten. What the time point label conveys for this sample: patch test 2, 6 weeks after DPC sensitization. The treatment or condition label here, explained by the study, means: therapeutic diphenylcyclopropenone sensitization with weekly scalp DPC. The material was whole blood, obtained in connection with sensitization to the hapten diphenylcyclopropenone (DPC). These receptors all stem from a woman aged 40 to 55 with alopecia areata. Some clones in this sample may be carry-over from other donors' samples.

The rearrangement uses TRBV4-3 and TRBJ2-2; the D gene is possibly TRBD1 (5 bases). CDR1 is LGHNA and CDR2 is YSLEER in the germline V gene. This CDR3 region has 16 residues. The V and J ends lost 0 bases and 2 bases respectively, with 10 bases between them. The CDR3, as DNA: TGCGCCAGCAGCCAAGATAGTCAGGGAAACACCGGGGAGCTGTTTTTT. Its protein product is CASSQDSQGNTGELFF.

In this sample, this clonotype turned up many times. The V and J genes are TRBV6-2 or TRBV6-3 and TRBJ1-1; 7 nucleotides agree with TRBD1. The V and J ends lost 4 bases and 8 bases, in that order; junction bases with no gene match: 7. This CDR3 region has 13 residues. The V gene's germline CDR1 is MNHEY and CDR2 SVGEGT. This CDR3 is CASSSTRTGEAFF. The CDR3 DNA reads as TGTGCCAGCAGTTCCACGCGGACAGGAGAAGCTTTCTTT.

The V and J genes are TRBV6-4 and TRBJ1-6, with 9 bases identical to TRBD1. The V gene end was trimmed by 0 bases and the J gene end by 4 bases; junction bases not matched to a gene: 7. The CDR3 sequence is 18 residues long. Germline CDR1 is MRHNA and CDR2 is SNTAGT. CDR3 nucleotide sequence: TGTGCCAGCAGTGACTCGAATGGACAGGGGTCGTATAATTCACCCCTCCACTTT. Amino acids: CASSDSNGQGSYNSPLHF.

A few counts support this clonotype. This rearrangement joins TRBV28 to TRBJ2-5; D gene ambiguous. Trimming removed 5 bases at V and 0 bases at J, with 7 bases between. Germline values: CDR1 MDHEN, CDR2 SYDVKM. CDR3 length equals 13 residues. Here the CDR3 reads CASSPYHQETQYF. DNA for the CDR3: TGTGCCAGCAGTCCCTACCACCAAGAGACCCAGTACTTC.

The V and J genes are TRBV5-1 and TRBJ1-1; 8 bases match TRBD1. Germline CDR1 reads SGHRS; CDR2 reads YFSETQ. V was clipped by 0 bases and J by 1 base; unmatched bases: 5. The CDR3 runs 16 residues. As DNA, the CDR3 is TGCGCCAGCAGCTTGGCCCCAGGGGGCCGGAACACTGAAGCTTTCTTT. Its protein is CASSLAPGGRNTEAFF.

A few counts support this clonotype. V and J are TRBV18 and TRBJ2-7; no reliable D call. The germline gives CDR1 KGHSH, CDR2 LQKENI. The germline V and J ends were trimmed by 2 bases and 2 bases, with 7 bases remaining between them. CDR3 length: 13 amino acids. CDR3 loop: CASSPGPPYEQYF. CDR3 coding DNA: TGTGCCAGCTCACCAGGGCCACCCTACGAGCAGTACTTC.

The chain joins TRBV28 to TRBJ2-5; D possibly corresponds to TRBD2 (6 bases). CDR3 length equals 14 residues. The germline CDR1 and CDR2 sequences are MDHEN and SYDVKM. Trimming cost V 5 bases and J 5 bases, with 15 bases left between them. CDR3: CASSPLQEGETQYF. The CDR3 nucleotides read TGTGCCAGCAGTCCGTTACAGGAGGGGGAGACCCAGTACTTC.

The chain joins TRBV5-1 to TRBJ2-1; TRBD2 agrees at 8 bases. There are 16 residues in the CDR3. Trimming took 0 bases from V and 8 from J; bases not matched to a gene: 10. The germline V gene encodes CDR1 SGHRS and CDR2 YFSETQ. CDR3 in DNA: TGCGCCAGCAGCTTGGTCCAAGCGGGAGAGGACGATGAGCAGTTCTTC. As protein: CASSLVQAGEDDEQFF.

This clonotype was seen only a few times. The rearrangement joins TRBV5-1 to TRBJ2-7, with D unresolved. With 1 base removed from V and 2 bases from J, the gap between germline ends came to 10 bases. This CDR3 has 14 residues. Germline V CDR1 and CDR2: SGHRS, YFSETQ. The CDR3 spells CASSLTTPPYEQYF. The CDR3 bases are TGCGCCAGCAGCTTGACGACTCCCCCCTACGAGCAGTACTTC.

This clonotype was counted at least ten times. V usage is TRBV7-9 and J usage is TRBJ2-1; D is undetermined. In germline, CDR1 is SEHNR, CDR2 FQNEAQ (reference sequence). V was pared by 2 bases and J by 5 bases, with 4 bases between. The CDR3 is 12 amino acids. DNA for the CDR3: TGTGCCAGCAGCTTAAAAAACAATGAGCAGTTCTTC. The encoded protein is CASSLKNNEQFF.

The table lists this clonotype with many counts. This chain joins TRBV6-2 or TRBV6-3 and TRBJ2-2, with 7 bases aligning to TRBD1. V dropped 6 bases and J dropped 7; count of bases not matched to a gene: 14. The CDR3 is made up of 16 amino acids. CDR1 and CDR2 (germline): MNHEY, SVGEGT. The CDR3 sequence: CASRRTGQSLVGELFF. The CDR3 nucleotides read TGTGCCAGCAGGAGGACAGGCCAGTCTTTGGTCGGGGAGCTGTTTTTT.

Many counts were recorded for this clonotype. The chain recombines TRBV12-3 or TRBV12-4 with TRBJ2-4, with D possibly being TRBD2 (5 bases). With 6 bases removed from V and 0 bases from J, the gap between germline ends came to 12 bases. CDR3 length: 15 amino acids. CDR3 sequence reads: CASSYDGVAKNIQYF. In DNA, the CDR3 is TGTGCCAGCAGCTACGACGGGGTAGCCAAAAACATTCAGTACTTC.

CDR3 DNA: TGCGCCAGCAGCCAATGGCAGGGGGTGAACACTGAAGCTTTCTTT. Protein sequence: CASSQWQGVNTEAFF. V is TRBV4-3 and J is TRBJ1-1, with TRBD1 matching 7 bases. Germline V CDR1 and CDR2: LGHNA, YSLEER. Trimming cost V 2 bases and J 0 bases; bases outside gene matches: 3. The length of the CDR3 is 15 residues.

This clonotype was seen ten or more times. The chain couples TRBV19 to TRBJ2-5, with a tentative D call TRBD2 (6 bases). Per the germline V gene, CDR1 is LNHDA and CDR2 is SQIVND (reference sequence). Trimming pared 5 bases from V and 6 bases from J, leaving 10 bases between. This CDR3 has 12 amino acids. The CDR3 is CASSPGRQTQYF. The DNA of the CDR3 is TGTGCCAGTAGTCCAGGGAGGCAGACCCAGTACTTC. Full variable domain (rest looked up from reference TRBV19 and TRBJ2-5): DGGITQSPKYLFRKEGQNVTLSCEQNLNHDAMYWYRQDPGQGLRLIYYSQIVNDFQKGDIAEGYSVSREKKESFPLTVTSAQKNPTAFYLCASSPGRQTQYFGPGTRLLVL.

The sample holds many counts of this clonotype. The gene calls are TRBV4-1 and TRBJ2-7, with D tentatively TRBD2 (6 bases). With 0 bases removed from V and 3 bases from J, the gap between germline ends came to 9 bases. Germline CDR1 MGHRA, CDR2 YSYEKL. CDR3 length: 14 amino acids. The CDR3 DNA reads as TGCGCCAGCAGCCAAGATAGCGGAGTCTACGAGCAGTACTTC. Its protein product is CASSQDSGVYEQYF.

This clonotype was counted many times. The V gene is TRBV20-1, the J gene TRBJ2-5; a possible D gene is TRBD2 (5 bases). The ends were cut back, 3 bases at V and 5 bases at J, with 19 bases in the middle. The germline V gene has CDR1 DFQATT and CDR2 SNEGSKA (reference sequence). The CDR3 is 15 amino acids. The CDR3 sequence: CSASGVNNPAETQYF. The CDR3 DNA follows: TGCAGTGCTAGCGGGGTAAACAATCCCGCGGAGACCCAGTACTTC.

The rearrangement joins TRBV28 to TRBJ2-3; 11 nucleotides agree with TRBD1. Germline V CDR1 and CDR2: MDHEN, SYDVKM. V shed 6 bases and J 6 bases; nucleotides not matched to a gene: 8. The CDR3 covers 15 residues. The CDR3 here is CASSRGQGAGDTQYF. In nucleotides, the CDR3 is TGTGCCAGCAGCAGAGGACAGGGGGCAGGGGATACGCAGTATTTT.

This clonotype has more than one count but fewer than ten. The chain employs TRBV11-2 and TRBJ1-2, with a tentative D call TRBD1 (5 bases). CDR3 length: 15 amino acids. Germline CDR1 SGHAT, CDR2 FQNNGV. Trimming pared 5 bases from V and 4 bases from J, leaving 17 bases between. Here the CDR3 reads CASSRGAGTFYGYTF. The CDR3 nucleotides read TGTGCCAGCAGCAGAGGGGCAGGGACTTTCTATGGCTACACCTTC.

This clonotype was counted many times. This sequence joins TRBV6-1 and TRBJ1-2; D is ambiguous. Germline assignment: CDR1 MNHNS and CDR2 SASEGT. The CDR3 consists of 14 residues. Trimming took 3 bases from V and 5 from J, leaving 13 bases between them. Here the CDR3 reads CASSEGWPPYGYTF. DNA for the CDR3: TGTGCCAGCAGTGAGGGGTGGCCCCCTTATGGCTACACCTTC.

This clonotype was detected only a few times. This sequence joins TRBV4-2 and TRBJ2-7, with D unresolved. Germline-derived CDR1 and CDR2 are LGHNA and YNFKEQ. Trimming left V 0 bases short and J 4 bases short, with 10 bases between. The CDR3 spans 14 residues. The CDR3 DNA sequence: TGTGCCAGCAGCCAAGATTACGGACCATACGAGCAGTACTTC. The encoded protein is CASSQDYGPYEQYF.

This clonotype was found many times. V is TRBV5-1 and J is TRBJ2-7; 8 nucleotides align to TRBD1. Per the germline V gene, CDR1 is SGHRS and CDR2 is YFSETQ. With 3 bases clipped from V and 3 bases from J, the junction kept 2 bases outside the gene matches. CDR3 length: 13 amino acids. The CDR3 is CASSWDRHYEQYF. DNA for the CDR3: TGCGCCAGCAGCTGGGACAGGCACTACGAGCAGTACTTC.

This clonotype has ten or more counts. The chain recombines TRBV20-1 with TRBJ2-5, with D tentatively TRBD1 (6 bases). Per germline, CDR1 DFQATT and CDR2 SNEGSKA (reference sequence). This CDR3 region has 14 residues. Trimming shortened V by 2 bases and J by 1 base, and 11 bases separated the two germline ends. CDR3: CSARQGSAQETQYF. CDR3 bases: TGCAGTGCTAGACAGGGGAGTGCCCAAGAGACCCAGTACTTC.

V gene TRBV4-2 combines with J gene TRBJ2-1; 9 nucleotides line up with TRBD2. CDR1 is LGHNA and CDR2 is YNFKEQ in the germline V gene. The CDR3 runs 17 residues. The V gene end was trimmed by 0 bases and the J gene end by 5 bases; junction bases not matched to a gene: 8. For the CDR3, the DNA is TGTGCCAGCAGCCAAGAAATAGGCGGGAGGGTTAACAATGAGCAGTTCTTC. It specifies CASSQEIGGRVNNEQFF.

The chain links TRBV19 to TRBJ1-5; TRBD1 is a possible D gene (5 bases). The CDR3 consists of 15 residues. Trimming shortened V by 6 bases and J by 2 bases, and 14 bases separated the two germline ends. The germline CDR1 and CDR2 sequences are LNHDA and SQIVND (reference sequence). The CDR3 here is CASRGGAQGNQPQHF. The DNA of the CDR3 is TGTGCCAGTAGGGGAGGGGCTCAGGGCAATCAGCCCCAGCATTTT.

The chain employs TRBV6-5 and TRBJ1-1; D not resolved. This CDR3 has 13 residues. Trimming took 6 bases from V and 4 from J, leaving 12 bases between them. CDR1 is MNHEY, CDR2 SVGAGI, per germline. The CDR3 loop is CASRGLVGTEAFF. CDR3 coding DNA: TGTGCCAGCAGAGGGCTAGTAGGCACTGAAGCTTTCTTT.

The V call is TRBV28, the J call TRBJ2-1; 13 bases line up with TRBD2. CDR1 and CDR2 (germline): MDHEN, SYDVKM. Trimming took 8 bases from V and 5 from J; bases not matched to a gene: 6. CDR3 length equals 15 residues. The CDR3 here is CASRTSGSGDNEQFF. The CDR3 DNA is TGTGCCAGCCGGACTAGCGGGAGTGGGGACAATGAGCAGTTCTTC.

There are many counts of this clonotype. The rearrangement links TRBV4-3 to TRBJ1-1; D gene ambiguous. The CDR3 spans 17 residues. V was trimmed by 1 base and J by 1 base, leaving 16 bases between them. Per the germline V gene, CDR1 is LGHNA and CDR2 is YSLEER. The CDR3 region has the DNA TGCGCCAGCAGCCAAGGAGGACGGGCTATTGGGAACACTGAAGCTTTCTTT. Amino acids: CASSQGGRAIGNTEAFF.